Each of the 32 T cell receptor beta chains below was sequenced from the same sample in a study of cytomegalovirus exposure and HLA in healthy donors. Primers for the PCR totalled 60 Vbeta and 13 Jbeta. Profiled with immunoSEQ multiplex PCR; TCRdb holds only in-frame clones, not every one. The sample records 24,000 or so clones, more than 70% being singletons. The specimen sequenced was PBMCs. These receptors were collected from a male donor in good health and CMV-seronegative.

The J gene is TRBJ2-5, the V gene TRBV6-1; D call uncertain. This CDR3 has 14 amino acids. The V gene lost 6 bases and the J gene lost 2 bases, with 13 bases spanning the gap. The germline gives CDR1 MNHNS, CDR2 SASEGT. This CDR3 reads CASRVQLLQETQYF. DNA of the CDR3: TGTGCCAGCAGGGTACAACTACTGCAAGAGACCCAGTACTTC.

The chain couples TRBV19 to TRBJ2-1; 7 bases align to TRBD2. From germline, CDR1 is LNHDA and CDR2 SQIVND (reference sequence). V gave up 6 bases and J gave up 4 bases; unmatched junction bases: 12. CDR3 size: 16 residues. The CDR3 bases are TGTGCCAGTAGGCCACAAGGGGAGGGATCTTACAATGAGCAGTTCTTC. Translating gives CASRPQGEGSYNEQFF.

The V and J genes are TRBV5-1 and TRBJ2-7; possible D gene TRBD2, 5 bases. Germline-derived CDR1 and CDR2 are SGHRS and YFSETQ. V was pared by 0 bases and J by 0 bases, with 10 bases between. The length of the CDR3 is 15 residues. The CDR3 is CASSLGGPNSYEQYF. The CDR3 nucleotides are TGCGCCAGCAGCTTGGGCGGGCCCAACTCCTACGAGCAGTACTTC.

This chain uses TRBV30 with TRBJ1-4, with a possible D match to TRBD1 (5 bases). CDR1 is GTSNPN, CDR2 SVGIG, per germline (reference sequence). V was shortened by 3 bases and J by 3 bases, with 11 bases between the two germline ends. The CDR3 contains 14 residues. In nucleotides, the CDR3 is TGTGCCTGGAGCCGGGGGGGACCTAATGAAAAACTGTTTTTT. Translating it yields CAWSRGGPNEKLFF.

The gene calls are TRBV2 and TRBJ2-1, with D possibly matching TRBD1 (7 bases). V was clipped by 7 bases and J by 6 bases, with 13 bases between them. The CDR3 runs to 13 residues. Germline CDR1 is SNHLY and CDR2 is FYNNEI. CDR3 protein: CASKEGAGNEQFF. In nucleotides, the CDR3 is TGTGCCAGCAAGGAGGGGGCCGGCAATGAGCAGTTCTTC.

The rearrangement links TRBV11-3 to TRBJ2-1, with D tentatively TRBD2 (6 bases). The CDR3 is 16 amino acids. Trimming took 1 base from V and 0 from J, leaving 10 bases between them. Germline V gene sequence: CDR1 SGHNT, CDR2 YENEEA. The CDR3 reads CASSLVLGGSYNEQFF. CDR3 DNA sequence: TGTGCCAGCAGCTTAGTATTGGGGGGCTCCTACAATGAGCAGTTCTTC.

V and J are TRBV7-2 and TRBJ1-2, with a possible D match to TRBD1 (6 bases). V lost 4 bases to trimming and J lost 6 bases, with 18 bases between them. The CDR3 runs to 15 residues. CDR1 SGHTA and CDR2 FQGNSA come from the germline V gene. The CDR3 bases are TGTGCCAGCAGCTCGAGACAGGCAAGCCCCGATGGCTACACCTTC. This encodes CASSSRQASPDGYTF.

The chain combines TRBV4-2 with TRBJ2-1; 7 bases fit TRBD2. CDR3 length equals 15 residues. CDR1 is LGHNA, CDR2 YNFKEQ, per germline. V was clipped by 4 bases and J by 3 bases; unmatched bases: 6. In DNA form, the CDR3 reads TGTGCCAGCAGCCCCCCGGCGGGAGACTACAATGAGCAGTTCTTC. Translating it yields CASSPPAGDYNEQFF.

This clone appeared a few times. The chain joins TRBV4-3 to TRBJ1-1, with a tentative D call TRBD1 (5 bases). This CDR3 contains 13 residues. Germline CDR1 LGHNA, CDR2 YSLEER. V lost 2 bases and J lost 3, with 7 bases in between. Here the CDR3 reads CASSQQGHTEAFF. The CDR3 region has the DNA TGCGCCAGCAGCCAACAGGGCCACACTGAAGCTTTCTTT.

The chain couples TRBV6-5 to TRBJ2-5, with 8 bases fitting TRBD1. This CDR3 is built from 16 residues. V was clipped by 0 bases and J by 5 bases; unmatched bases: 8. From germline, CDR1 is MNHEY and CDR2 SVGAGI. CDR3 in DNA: TGTGCCAGCAGTTACTCTGTGACACGGACAGGGGAGACCCAGTACTTC. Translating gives CASSYSVTRTGETQYF.

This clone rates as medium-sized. CDR3 residues: CARSLADRGVRNQPQHF. The DNA of the CDR3 is TGTGCCAGAAGCTTGGCCGACAGGGGGGTACGGAATCAGCCCCAGCATTTT. This sequence joins TRBV5-3 and TRBJ1-5; 9 bases fit TRBD1. TRBV5-3 is filed as an ORF, its function uncertain. CDR3 length: 17 amino acids. J was trimmed by 4 bases and V by 0 bases; bases with no gene match: 8.

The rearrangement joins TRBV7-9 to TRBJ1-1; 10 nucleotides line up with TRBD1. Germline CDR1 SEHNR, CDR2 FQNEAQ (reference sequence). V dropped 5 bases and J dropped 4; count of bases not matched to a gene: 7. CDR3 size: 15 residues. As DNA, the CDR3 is TGTGCCAGCAGCACCGGGACAGGGGCGGTCACTGAAGCTTTCTTT. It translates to CASSTGTGAVTEAFF.

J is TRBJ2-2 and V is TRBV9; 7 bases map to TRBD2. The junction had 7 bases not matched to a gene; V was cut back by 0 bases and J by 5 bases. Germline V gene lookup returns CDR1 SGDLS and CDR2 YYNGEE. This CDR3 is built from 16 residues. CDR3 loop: CASSVGGGRSTGELFF. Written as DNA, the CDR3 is TGTGCCAGCAGCGTAGGAGGCGGGAGATCAACCGGGGAGCTGTTTTTT.

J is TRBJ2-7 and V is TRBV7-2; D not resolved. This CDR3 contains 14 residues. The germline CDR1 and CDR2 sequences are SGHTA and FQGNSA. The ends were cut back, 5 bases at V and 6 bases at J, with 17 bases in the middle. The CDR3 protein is CASSVDSTAGEQYF. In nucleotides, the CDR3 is TGTGCCAGCAGCGTCGACTCCACCGCCGGCGAGCAGTACTTC.

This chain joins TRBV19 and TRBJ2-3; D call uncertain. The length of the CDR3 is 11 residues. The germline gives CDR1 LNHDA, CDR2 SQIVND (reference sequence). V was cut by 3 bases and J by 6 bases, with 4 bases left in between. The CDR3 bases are TGTGCCAGTAGTATCATGGATACGCAGTATTTT. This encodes CASSIMDTQYF.

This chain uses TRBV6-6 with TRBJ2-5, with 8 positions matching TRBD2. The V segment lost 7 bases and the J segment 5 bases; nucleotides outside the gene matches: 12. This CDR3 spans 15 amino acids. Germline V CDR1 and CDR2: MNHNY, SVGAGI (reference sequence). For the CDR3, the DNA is TGTGCCAGCACCCTACGACGGGGGGGAGTGGAGACCCAGTACTTC. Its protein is CASTLRRGGVETQYF.

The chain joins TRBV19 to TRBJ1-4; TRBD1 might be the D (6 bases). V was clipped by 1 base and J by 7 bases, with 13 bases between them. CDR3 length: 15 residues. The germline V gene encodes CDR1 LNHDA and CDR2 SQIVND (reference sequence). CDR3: CASSIARDIREKLFF. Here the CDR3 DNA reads TGTGCCAGTAGTATAGCCCGGGACATACGTGAAAAACTGTTTTTT.

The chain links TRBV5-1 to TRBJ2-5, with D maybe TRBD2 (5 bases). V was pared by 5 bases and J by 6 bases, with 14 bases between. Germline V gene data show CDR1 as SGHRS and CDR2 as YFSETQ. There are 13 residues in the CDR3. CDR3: CASRPPREQTQYF. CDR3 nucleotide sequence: TGCGCCAGCAGACCCCCTAGGGAGCAGACCCAGTACTTC.

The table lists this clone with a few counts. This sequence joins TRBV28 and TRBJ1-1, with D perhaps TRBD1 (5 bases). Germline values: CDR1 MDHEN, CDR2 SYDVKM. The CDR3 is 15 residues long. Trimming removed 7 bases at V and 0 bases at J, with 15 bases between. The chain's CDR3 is CASNWGGALNTEAFF. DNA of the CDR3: TGTGCCAGCAACTGGGGGGGAGCCTTGAACACTGAAGCTTTCTTT.

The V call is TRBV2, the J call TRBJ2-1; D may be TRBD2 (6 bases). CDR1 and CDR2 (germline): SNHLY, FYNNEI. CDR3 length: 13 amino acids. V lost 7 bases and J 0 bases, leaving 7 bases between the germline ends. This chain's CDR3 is CASTGSSYNEQFF. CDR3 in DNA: TGTGCCAGCACCGGGAGCTCCTACAATGAGCAGTTCTTC.

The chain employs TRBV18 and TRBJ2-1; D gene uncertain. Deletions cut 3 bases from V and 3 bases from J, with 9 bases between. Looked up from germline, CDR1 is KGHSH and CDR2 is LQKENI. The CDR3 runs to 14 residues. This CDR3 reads CASSPQALYNEQFF. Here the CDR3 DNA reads TGTGCCAGCTCACCTCAGGCCCTCTACAATGAGCAGTTCTTC.

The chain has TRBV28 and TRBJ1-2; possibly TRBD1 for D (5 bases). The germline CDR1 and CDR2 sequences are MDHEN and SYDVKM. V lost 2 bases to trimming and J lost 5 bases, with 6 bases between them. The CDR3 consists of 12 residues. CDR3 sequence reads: CASSLDRYGYTF. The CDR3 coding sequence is TGTGCCAGCAGTTTAGACAGATATGGCTACACCTTC.

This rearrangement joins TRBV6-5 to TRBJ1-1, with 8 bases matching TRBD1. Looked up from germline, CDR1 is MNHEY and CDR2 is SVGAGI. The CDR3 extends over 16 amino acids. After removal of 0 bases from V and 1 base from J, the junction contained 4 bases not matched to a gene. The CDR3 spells CASSYSWDRPNTEAFF. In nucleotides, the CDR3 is TGTGCCAGCAGTTACTCTTGGGACAGGCCGAACACTGAAGCTTTCTTT.

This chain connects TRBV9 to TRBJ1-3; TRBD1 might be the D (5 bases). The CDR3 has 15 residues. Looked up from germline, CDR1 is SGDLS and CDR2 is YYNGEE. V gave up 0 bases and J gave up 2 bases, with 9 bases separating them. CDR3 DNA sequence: TGTGCCAGCAGCGTAGGCAGGGAGGCTGGAAACACCATATATTTT. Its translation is CASSVGREAGNTIYF. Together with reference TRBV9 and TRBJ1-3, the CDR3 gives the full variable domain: DSGVTQTPKHLITATGQRVTLRCSPRSGDLSVYWYQQSLDQGLQFLIQYYNGEERAKGNILERFSAQQFPDLHSELNLSSLELGDSALYFCASSVGREAGNTIYFGEGSWLTVV.

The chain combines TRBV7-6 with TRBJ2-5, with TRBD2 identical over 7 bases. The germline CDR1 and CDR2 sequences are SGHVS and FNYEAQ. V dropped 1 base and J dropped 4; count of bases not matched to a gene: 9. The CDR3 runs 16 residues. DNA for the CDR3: TGTGCCAGCAGCTTAGTGGGGAGGGCGGATCTAGAGACCCAGTACTTC. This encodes CASSLVGRADLETQYF.

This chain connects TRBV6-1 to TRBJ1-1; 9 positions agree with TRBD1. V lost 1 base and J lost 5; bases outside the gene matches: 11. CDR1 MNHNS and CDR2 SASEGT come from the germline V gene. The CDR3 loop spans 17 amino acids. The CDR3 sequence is CASSEGVSRTGVTEAFF. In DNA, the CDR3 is TGTGCCAGCAGTGAAGGTGTCTCGAGGACAGGGGTTACTGAAGCTTTCTTT.

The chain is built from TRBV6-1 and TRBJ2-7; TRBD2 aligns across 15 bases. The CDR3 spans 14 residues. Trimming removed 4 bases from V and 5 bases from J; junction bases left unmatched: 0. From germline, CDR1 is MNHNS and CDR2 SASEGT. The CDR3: CASSGTSGRDEQYF. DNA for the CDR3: TGTGCCAGCAGTGGGACTAGCGGGAGGGACGAGCAGTACTTC.

CDR3 loop: CSASTGVNQPQHF. In nucleotides, the CDR3 is TGCAGCGCAAGTACGGGGGTCAATCAGCCCCAGCATTTT. The chain uses TRBV29-1 and TRBJ1-5; maybe TRBD1 (5 bases). V was cut by 7 bases and J by 3 bases, with 13 bases left in between. This CDR3 contains 13 residues. Germline V gene sequence: CDR1 SQVTM, CDR2 ANQGSEA.

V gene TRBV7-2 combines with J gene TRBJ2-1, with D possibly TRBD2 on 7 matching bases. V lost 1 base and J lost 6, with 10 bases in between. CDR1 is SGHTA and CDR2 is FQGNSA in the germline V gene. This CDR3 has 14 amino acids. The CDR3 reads CASSLGGGLNEQFF. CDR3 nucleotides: TGTGCCAGCAGCTTAGGGGGGGGGCTCAATGAGCAGTTCTTC.

The CDR3 loop reads CASSPYGQGDTDTQYF. DNA of the CDR3: TGTGCCAGCTCACCTTACGGACAGGGGGACACAGATACGCAGTATTTT. The chain has TRBV18 and TRBJ2-3; 10 bases are a match to TRBD1. The CDR3 sequence is 16 residues long. Trimming removed 3 bases from V and 2 bases from J; junction bases left unmatched: 5. Looked up from germline, CDR1 is KGHSH and CDR2 is LQKENI.

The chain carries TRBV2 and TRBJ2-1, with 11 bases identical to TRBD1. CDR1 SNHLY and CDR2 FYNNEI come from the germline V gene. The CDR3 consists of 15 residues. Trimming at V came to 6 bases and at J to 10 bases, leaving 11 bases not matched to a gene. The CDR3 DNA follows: TGTGCCAGCAGCTTGGGACAGGGGGTAGCGGGGGAGCAGTTCTTC. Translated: CASSLGQGVAGEQFF.

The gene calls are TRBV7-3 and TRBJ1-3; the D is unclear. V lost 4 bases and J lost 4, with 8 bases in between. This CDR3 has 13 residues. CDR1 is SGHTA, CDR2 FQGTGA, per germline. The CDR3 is CASSSGEGNTIYF. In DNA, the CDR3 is TGTGCCAGCAGCTCTGGGGAGGGAAACACCATATATTTT.